This is a list of T cell receptor beta chains from one sample in a study of T cell responses to AZD1222 COVID-19 vaccine. Generated by immunoSEQ multiplex PCR, the TCRdb table keeps only in-frame clones and is missing some. The table has roughly 36,000 clones, around 90% seen once. Sequencing used peripheral blood, obtained on day 0 of AZD1222 vaccination. These receptors originate from an adult in good health. The CDR3 runs from the conserved cysteine through the conserved F or W. The D gene is left open where the match is weak. Where a row states a size, it is once, few, many or the class of an expanded clone; other rows omit it.

abundance: -
v_gene: TRBV19
j_gene: TRBJ2-3
d_gene: -
CDR3aa: CASSIALRDTQYF
CDR3nt: TGTGCCAGTAGTATTGCATTGAGGGATACGCAGTATTTT

abundance: -
v_gene: TRBV5-1
j_gene: TRBJ2-1
d_gene: -
CDR3aa: CASSLYRYNEQFF
CDR3nt: TGCGCCAGCAGCTTGTACAGATACAATGAGCAGTTCTTC

abundance: once
v_gene: TRBV20-1
j_gene: TRBJ1-4
d_gene: -
CDR3aa: CSASIQGGIEKLFF
CDR3nt: TGCAGTGCTAGTATCCAGGGAGGGATTGAAAAACTGTTTTTT

abundance: -
v_gene: TRBV5-1
j_gene: TRBJ2-7
d_gene: -
CDR3aa: CASSVWGNSYEQYF
CDR3nt: TGCGCCAGCAGCGTCTGGGGGAACTCCTACGAGCAGTACTTC

abundance: once
v_gene: TRBV19
j_gene: TRBJ2-7
d_gene: -
CDR3aa: CASSISEDYEQYF
CDR3nt: TGTGCCAGTAGTATTTCGGAGGATTACGAGCAGTACTTC

abundance: -
v_gene: TRBV10-2
j_gene: TRBJ1-5
d_gene: -
CDR3aa: CARNYLGEPSNQPQHF
CDR3nt: TGCGCCAGAAACTACCTTGGAGAGCCTAGCAATCAGCCCCAGCATTTT

abundance: few
v_gene: TRBV4-3
j_gene: TRBJ1-4
d_gene: TRBD1
CDR3aa: CASSQVTGTGSEKLFF
CDR3nt: TGCGCCAGCAGCCAAGTTACCGGGACAGGGAGCGAAAAACTGTTTTTT

abundance: few
v_gene: TRBV19
j_gene: TRBJ1-1
d_gene: -
CDR3aa: CASSNPVGVSTEAFF
CDR3nt: TGTGCCAGTAGCAACCCGGTCGGGGTGAGCACTGAAGCTTTCTTT

abundance: -
v_gene: TRBV12-3/TRBV12-4
j_gene: TRBJ2-1
d_gene: -
CDR3aa: CASNSIDYNEQFF
CDR3nt: TGTGCCAGCAACTCGATAGACTACAATGAGCAGTTCTTC

abundance: -
v_gene: TRBV19
j_gene: TRBJ2-3
d_gene: -
CDR3aa: CASNDLGVTADTQYF
CDR3nt: TGTGCCAGTAACGATCTGGGGGTCACGGCAGATACGCAGTATTTT

abundance: -
v_gene: TRBV10-3
j_gene: TRBJ2-7
d_gene: -
CDR3aa: CAIRAAGFDPYEQYF
CDR3nt: TGTGCCATCAGGGCAGCGGGCTTCGACCCATACGAGCAGTACTTC

abundance: medium-sized
v_gene: TRBV6-5
j_gene: TRBJ2-2
d_gene: -
CDR3aa: CASTTQESGELFF
CDR3nt: TGTGCCAGCACCACCCAAGAATCCGGGGAGCTGTTTTTT

abundance: -
v_gene: TRBV18
j_gene: TRBJ1-4
d_gene: -
CDR3aa: CASSVNDRTNEKLFF
CDR3nt: TGTGCCAGCTCAGTCAACGACAGAACTAATGAAAAACTGTTTTTT

abundance: -
v_gene: TRBV7-6
j_gene: TRBJ1-6
d_gene: TRBD1
CDR3aa: CASSSAHGTGAENSPLHF
CDR3nt: TGTGCCAGCAGCTCAGCCCACGGGACAGGGGCTGAAAATTCACCCCTCCACTTT

abundance: once
v_gene: TRBV5-4
j_gene: TRBJ2-6
d_gene: -
CDR3aa: CASSFSMSGANVLTF
CDR3nt: TGTGCCAGCAGCTTTAGCATGTCTGGGGCCAACGTCCTGACTTTC

abundance: -
v_gene: TRBV20-1
j_gene: TRBJ1-2
d_gene: -
CDR3aa: CSAPFGEGRTF
CDR3nt: TGCAGTGCCCCATTTGGGGAGGGGAGGACCTTC

abundance: -
v_gene: TRBV10-2
j_gene: TRBJ2-3
d_gene: -
CDR3aa: CASRPEAADTQYF
CDR3nt: TGCGCCAGCAGACCCGAAGCCGCAGATACGCAGTATTTT

abundance: -
v_gene: TRBV10-1
j_gene: TRBJ2-2
d_gene: TRBD1
CDR3aa: CASSALGTGDTGELFF
CDR3nt: TGCGCCAGCAGCGCTCTAGGGACAGGGGACACCGGGGAGCTGTTTTTT

abundance: -
v_gene: TRBV4-2
j_gene: TRBJ2-1
d_gene: TRBD2
CDR3aa: CASSQASGGADEQFF
CDR3nt: TGTGCCAGCAGCCAAGCTAGCGGGGGGGCAGATGAGCAGTTCTTC

abundance: -
v_gene: TRBV4-1
j_gene: TRBJ1-3
d_gene: -
CDR3aa: CASSQDPFRTTRNTIYF
CDR3nt: TGCGCCAGCAGCCAAGACCCTTTTAGGACCACAAGGAACACCATATATTTT

abundance: -
v_gene: TRBV7-8
j_gene: TRBJ2-2
d_gene: -
CDR3aa: CASSPYTQNTGELFF
CDR3nt: TGTGCCAGCAGCCCCTACACGCAAAACACCGGGGAGCTGTTTTTT

abundance: -
v_gene: TRBV5-8
j_gene: TRBJ2-3
d_gene: -
CDR3aa: CASSLYQVPDTQYF
CDR3nt: TGTGCCAGCAGCTTGTATCAGGTCCCAGATACGCAGTATTTT

abundance: -
v_gene: TRBV27
j_gene: TRBJ2-2
d_gene: TRBD1
CDR3aa: CASSLVGQGDDTGELFF
CDR3nt: TGTGCCAGCAGTTTAGTCGGTCAGGGGGACGACACCGGGGAGCTGTTTTTT

abundance: -
v_gene: TRBV18
j_gene: TRBJ2-3
d_gene: -
CDR3aa: CASSPGGQDTQYF
CDR3nt: TGTGCCAGCTCACCAGGGGGCCAGGATACGCAGTATTTT

abundance: -
v_gene: TRBV5-1
j_gene: TRBJ1-1
d_gene: -
CDR3aa: CASSFNTNTEAFF
CDR3nt: TGCGCCAGCAGCTTCAACACGAACACTGAAGCTTTCTTT

abundance: -
v_gene: TRBV21-1
j_gene: TRBJ2-5
d_gene: -
CDR3aa: CASSLVPRGETQYF
CDR3nt: TGTGCCAGCAGCTTAGTCCCCCGCGGCGAGACCCAGTACTTC

abundance: few
v_gene: TRBV12-3/TRBV12-4
j_gene: TRBJ1-2
d_gene: -
CDR3aa: CASSRTFSYGYTF
CDR3nt: TGTGCCAGCAGTCGGACATTTAGCTATGGCTACACCTTC

abundance: -
v_gene: TRBV5-4
j_gene: TRBJ2-1
d_gene: TRBD1
CDR3aa: CASSTGQGPYNEQFF
CDR3nt: TGTGCCAGCAGCACGGGACAGGGACCTTACAATGAGCAGTTCTTC

abundance: -
v_gene: TRBV28
j_gene: TRBJ2-7
d_gene: -
CDR3aa: CAIRGTDYEQYF
CDR3nt: TGTGCCATACGGGGGACCGACTACGAGCAGTACTTC

abundance: -
v_gene: TRBV11-3
j_gene: TRBJ2-1
d_gene: -
CDR3aa: CASSLGLGRGNYNEQFF
CDR3nt: TGTGCCAGCAGCTTAGGTCTAGGACGGGGAAACTACAATGAGCAGTTCTTC

abundance: once
v_gene: TRBV9
j_gene: TRBJ2-2
d_gene: -
CDR3aa: CASSVGGNTGELFF
CDR3nt: TGTGCCAGCAGCGTCGGCGGGAACACCGGGGAGCTGTTTTTT

abundance: -
v_gene: TRBV19
j_gene: TRBJ1-4
d_gene: -
CDR3aa: CASSMGARGDEKLFF
CDR3nt: TGTGCCAGTAGTATGGGGGCCAGGGGAGATGAAAAACTGTTTTTT

abundance: few
v_gene: TRBV12-5
j_gene: TRBJ2-7
d_gene: -
CDR3aa: CASSPSGTYEQYF
CDR3nt: TGTGCTAGCAGCCCCTCGGGCACCTACGAGCAGTACTTC

abundance: -
v_gene: TRBV7-9
j_gene: TRBJ1-2
d_gene: -
CDR3aa: CASSSVGADGYTF
CDR3nt: TGTGCCAGCAGCTCCGTGGGGGCGGATGGCTACACCTTC

abundance: -
v_gene: TRBV24-1
j_gene: TRBJ2-3
d_gene: -
CDR3aa: CATSDLDLRHSDTQYF
CDR3nt: TGTGCCACCAGTGATTTGGATCTCAGGCACTCAGATACGCAGTATTTT

abundance: -
v_gene: TRBV4-2
j_gene: TRBJ2-3
d_gene: TRBD2
CDR3aa: CASSQFLAGGTDTQYF
CDR3nt: TGTGCCAGCAGCCAATTCTTAGCGGGAGGGACAGATACGCAGTATTTT

abundance: few
v_gene: TRBV10-3
j_gene: TRBJ1-1
d_gene: -
CDR3aa: CAIRATDMNTEAFF
CDR3nt: TGTGCCATTCGGGCGACAGACATGAACACTGAAGCTTTCTTT

abundance: -
v_gene: TRBV24-1
j_gene: TRBJ1-5
d_gene: -
CDR3aa: CATSDAGTSGNQPQHF
CDR3nt: TGTGCCACCAGTGATGCCGGGACAAGCGGCAATCAGCCCCAGCATTTT

abundance: once
v_gene: TRBV5-5
j_gene: TRBJ1-5
d_gene: -
CDR3aa: CASSLVGGSNQPQHF
CDR3nt: TGTGCCAGCAGCTTGGTAGGGGGGAGCAATCAGCCCCAGCATTTT

abundance: once
v_gene: TRBV5-1
j_gene: TRBJ2-6
d_gene: -
CDR3aa: CASSLAASGANVLTF
CDR3nt: TGCGCCAGCAGCTTGGCGGCCTCTGGGGCCAACGTCCTGACTTTC

abundance: -
v_gene: TRBV5-8
j_gene: TRBJ1-6
d_gene: -
CDR3aa: CASSLESSYNSPLHF
CDR3nt: TGTGCCAGCAGCTTGGAGAGCTCCTATAATTCACCCCTCCACTTT

abundance: -
v_gene: TRBV10-3
j_gene: TRBJ2-7
d_gene: -
CDR3aa: CAISELPAGTPRFEQYF
CDR3nt: TGTGCCATCAGTGAGCTCCCAGCAGGGACGCCCAGGTTCGAGCAGTACTTC

abundance: -
v_gene: TRBV5-8
j_gene: TRBJ1-1
d_gene: -
CDR3aa: CASSLRQSDTEAFF
CDR3nt: TGTGCCAGCAGCTTGAGGCAGTCGGACACTGAAGCTTTCTTT

abundance: -
v_gene: TRBV5-1
j_gene: TRBJ2-3
d_gene: TRBD1
CDR3aa: CASSRPTGTLTDTQYF
CDR3nt: TGCGCCAGCAGCCGACCGACAGGGACACTCACAGATACGCAGTATTTT

abundance: few
v_gene: TRBV4-2
j_gene: TRBJ2-7
d_gene: -
CDR3aa: CASSQEDRMPYEQYF
CDR3nt: TGTGCCAGCAGCCAAGAAGACAGGATGCCCTACGAGCAGTACTTC

abundance: -
v_gene: TRBV6-5
j_gene: TRBJ1-2
d_gene: TRBD1
CDR3aa: CASSYNGQGGYGYTF
CDR3nt: TGTGCCAGCAGTTACAATGGACAGGGGGGCTATGGCTACACCTTC

abundance: -
v_gene: TRBV5-1
j_gene: TRBJ2-1
d_gene: TRBD2
CDR3aa: CASSLVPTSGRLYNEQFF
CDR3nt: TGCGCCAGCAGCTTGGTCCCGACTAGCGGGAGACTGTACAATGAGCAGTTCTTC

abundance: -
v_gene: TRBV2
j_gene: TRBJ2-1
d_gene: TRBD2
CDR3aa: CASQPPWTSGRGAHNEQFF
CDR3nt: TGTGCCAGCCAGCCCCCATGGACTAGCGGGAGAGGCGCCCACAATGAGCAGTTCTTC

abundance: few
v_gene: TRBV18
j_gene: TRBJ2-3
d_gene: -
CDR3aa: CASSPPSTDTQYF
CDR3nt: TGTGCCAGCTCACCACCTAGCACAGATACGCAGTATTTT

abundance: -
v_gene: TRBV18
j_gene: TRBJ2-1
d_gene: -
CDR3aa: CASSSGPDVEQFF
CDR3nt: TGTGCCAGCTCATCGGGGCCAGACGTTGAGCAGTTCTTC

abundance: once
v_gene: TRBV19
j_gene: TRBJ2-2
d_gene: TRBD2
CDR3aa: CASSKGFAGVSKGELFF
CDR3nt: TGTGCCAGTAGTAAGGGATTTGCGGGAGTTTCTAAGGGGGAGCTGTTTTTT

abundance: -
v_gene: TRBV27
j_gene: TRBJ2-1
d_gene: TRBD2
CDR3aa: CASSHPAGGINNEQFF
CDR3nt: TGTGCCAGCAGCCACCCAGCGGGAGGGATTAATAATGAGCAGTTCTTC

abundance: once
v_gene: TRBV5-1
j_gene: TRBJ2-2
d_gene: -
CDR3aa: CASSPSLAGYTGELFF
CDR3nt: TGCGCCAGCAGCCCCAGTCTCGCGGGATACACCGGGGAGCTGTTTTTT

abundance: once
v_gene: TRBV3-1/TRBV3-2
j_gene: TRBJ2-1
d_gene: -
CDR3aa: CASSPSRDYNEQFF
CDR3nt: TGTGCCAGCAGCCCATCCAGAGACTACAATGAGCAGTTCTTC